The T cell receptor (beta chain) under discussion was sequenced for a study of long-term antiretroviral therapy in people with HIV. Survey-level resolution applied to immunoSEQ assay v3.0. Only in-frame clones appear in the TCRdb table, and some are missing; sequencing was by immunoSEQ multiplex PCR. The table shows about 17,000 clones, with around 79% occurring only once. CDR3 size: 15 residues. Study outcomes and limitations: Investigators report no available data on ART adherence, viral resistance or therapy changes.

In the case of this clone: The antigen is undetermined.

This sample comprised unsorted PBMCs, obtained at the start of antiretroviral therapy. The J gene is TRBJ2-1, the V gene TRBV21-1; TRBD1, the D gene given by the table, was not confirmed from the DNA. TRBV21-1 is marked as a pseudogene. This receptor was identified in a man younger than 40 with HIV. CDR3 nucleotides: TGTGCCAGTTTCGACCGGGACAGGGGCTACAATGAGCAGTTCTTC. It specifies CASFDRDRGYNEQFF.